This T cell receptor beta chain was captured in a study of blood T cells in healthy people across ages. CDR3 length equals 14 residues. J gave up 2 bases and V 8 bases, and 5 bases lay outside the gene matches. Germline V gene sequence: CDR1 MNHEY, CDR2 SVGEGT. A J-beta primer mix and a sample-barcoded 5' primer were used in a second PCR of roughly 7 to 12 cycles. TCRdb processed the 5' RACE reads anew with MiXCR; each CDR3 protein has one entry. Of under 2,000,000 distinct CDR3 sequences listed, around 48% are singletons. The chain uses TRBV6-2 or TRBV6-3 and TRBJ2-7; TRBD2 aligns across 11 bases. The clonotype was recovered from a woman aged 40 to 50 in good health. Sample: blood. The CDR3: CASFSGGAAYEQYF. In nucleotides, the CDR3 is TGTGCCAGCTTTAGCGGGGGGGCAGCCTACGAGCAGTACTTC.